This T cell receptor (beta chain) originates from a study of prognosis after radiotherapy for stage I lung cancer. Study conclusions and caveats: Lower Shannon entropy after stereotactic body radiation therapy was observed in patients who went on to develop distant metastases.

Germline values: CDR1 DFQATT, CDR2 SNEGSKA (reference sequence). V trimming: 1 base; J trimming: 1 base; junction bases outside the gene matches: 2. This CDR3 is 16 amino acids long. CDR3 of TCR beta was amplified from genomic DNA via a two-round multiplex PCR. Used in first-round PCR were primers specific to each TRBV and TRBJ gene. TCRdb re-called the multiplex PCR reads through MiXCR, storing one row per CDR3 protein. The profile shows about 24,000 distinct CDR3 sequences, about 37% of them singletons. Remarks on this clonotype: What it binds is unknown.

Specimen: PBMCs, collected before or after stereotactic body radiation therapy (not recorded which). The receptor was isolated from a donor aged 50 or older with non-small cell lung cancer. V is TRBV20-1 and J is TRBJ2-5; 14 positions agree with TRBD2. Here the CDR3 DNA reads TGCAGTGCTAGAGGACTAGCGGGAGGGATCCAAGAGACCCAGTACTTC. Translation: CSARGLAGGIQETQYF.